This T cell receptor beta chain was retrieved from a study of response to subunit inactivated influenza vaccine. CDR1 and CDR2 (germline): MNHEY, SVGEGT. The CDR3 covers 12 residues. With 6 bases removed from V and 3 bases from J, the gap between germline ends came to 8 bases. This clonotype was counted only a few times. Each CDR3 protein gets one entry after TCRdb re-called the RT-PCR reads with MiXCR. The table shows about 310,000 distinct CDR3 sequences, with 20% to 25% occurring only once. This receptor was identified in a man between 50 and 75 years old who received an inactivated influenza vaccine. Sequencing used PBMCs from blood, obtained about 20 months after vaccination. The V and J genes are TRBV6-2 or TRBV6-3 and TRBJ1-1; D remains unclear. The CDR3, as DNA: TGTGCCAGCAGCCAGAGGTACACTGAAGCTTTCTTT. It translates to CASSQRYTEAFF.